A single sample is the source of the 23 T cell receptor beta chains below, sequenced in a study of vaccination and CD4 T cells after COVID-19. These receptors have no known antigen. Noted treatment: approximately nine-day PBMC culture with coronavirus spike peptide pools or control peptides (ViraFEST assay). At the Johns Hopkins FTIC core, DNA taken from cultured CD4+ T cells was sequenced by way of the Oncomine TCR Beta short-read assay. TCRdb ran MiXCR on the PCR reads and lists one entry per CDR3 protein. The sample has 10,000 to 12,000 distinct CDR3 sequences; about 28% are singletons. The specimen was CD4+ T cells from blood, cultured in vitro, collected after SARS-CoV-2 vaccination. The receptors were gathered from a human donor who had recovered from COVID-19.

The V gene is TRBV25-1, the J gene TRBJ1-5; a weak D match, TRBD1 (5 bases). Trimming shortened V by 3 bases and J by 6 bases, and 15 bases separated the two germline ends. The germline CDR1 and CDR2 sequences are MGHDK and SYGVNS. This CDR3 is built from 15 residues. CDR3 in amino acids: CASSDGQGEGQPQHF. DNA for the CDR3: TGTGCCAGCAGTGATGGGCAGGGAGAAGGTCAGCCCCAGCATTTT.

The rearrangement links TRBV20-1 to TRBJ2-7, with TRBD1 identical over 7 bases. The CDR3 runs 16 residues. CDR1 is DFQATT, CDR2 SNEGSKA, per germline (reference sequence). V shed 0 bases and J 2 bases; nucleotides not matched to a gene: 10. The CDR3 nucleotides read TGCAGTGCTAGAGATCTATACAGGGGATCCACCTACGAGCAGTACTTC. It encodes CSARDLYRGSTYEQYF.

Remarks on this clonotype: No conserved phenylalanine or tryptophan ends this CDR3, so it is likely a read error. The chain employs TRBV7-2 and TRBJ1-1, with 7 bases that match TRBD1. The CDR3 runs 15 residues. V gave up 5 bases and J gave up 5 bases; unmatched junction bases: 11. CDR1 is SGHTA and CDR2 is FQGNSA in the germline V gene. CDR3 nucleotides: TGTGCCAGCAGCCTTCAGACAGGGCTTAAAACTGAAGCTTTCCTT. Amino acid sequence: CASSLQTGLKTEAFL.

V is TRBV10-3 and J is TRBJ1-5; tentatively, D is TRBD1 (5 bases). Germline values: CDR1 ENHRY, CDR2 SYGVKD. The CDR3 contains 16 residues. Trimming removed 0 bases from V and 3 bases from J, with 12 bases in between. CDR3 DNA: TGTGCCATCAGTGAGTCGCAGGGTAGAAACAATCAGCCCCAGCATTTT. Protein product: CAISESQGRNNQPQHF.

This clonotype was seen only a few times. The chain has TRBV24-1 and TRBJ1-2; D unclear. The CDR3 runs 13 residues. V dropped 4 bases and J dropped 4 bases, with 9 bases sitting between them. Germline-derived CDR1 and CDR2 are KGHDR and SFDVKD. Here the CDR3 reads CATSDNSFYGYTF. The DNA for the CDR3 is TGTGCCACCAGTGACAACAGTTTCTATGGCTACACCTTC.

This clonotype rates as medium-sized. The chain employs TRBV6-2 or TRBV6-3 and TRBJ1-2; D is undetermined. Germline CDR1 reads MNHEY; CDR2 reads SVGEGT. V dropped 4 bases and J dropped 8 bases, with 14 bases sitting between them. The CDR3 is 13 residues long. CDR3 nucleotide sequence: TGTGCCAGCAGTTCAGATACTGTAAGAGGCTACACCTTC. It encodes CASSSDTVRGYTF.

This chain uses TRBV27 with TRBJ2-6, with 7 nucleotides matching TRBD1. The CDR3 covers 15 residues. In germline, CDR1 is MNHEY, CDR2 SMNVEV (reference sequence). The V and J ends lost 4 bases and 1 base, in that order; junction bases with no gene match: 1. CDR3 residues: CASSSTGSGANVLTF. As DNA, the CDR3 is TGTGCCAGCAGTTCGACAGGGTCTGGGGCCAACGTCCTGACTTTC. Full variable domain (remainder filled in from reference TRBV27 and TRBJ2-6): EAQVTQNPRYLITVTGKKLTVTCSQNMNHEYMSWYRQDPGLGLRQIYYSMNVEVTDKGDVPEGYKVSRKEKRNFPLILESPSPNQTSLYFCASSSTGSGANVLTFGAGSRLTVL.

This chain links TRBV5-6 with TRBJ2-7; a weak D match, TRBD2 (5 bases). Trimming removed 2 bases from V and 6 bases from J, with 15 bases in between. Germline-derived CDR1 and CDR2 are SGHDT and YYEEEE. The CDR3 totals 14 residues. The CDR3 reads CASSLSGKHAEQYF. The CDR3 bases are TGTGCCAGCAGCTTATCCGGGAAACACGCCGAGCAGTACTTC.

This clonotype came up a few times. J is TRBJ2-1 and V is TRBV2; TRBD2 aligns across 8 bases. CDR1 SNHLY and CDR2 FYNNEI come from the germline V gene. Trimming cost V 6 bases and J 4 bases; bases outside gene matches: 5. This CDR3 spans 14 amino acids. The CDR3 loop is CASRASGLYNEQFF. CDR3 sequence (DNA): TGTGCCAGCAGGGCTAGCGGGTTATACAATGAGCAGTTCTTC.

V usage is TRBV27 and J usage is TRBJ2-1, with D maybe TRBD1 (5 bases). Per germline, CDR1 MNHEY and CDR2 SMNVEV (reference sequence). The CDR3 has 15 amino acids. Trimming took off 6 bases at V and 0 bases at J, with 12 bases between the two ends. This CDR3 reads CASRVTRGSYNEQFF. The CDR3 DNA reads TGTGCCAGCAGGGTGACAAGGGGCTCCTACAATGAGCAGTTCTTC.

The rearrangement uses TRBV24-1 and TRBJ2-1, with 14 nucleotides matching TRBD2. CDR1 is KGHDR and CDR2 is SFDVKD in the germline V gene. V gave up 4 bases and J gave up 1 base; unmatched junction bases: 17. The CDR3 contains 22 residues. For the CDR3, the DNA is TGTGCCACCAGTGACCACCGTATCCCGGGACTAGCGGGAGTAGAATCCTACAATGAGCAGTTCTTC. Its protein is CATSDHRIPGLAGVESYNEQFF.

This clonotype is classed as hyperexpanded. The CDR3 DNA reads as TGTGCCAGCAGTTTCCAGGGGGCGGTTGGCTACACCTTC. It yields the protein CASSFQGAVGYTF. The rearrangement joins TRBV6-5 to TRBJ1-2, with TRBD1 matching over 8 bases. The germline V gene has CDR1 MNHEY and CDR2 SVGAGI. The V segment lost 4 bases and the J segment 7 bases; nucleotides outside the gene matches: 5. CDR3 size: 13 residues.

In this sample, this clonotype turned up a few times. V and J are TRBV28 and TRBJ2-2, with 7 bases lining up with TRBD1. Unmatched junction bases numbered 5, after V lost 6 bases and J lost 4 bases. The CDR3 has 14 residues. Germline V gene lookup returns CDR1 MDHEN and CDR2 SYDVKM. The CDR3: CASRSPGGTGELFF. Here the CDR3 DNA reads TGTGCCAGCAGATCGCCAGGGGGCACCGGGGAGCTGTTTTTT. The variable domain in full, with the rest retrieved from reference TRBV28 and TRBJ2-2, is DVKVTQSSRYLVKRTGEKVFLECVQDMDHENMFWYRQDPGLGLRLIYFSYDVKMKEKGDIPEGYSVSREKKERFSLILESASTNQTSMYLCASRSPGGTGELFFGEGSRLTVL.

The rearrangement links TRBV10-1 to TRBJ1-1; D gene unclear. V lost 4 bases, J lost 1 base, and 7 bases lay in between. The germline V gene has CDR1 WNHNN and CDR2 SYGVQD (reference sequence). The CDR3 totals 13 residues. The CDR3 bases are TGCGCCAGCAGTGCTAGGCGGAACACTGAAGCTTTCTTT. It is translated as CASSARRNTEAFF.

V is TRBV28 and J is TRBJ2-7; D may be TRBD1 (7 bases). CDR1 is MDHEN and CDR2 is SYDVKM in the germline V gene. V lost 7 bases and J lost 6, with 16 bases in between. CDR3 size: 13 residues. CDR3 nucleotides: TGTGCCAGCACCAGCCAGGGGGGCGCCGAGCAGTACTTC. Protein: CASTSQGGAEQYF.

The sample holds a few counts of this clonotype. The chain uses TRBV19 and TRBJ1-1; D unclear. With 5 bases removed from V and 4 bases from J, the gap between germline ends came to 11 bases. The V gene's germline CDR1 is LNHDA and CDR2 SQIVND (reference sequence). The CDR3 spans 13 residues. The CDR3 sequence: CASSPRHFTEAFF. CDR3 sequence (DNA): TGTGCCAGTAGTCCGAGACACTTCACTGAAGCTTTCTTT.

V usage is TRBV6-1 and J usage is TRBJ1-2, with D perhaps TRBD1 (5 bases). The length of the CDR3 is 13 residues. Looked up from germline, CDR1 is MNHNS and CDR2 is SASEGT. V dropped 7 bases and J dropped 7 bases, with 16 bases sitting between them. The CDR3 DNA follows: TGTGCCAGCACCTTCCAGACCGGGGGTGGCTACACCTTC. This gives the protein CASTFQTGGGYTF.

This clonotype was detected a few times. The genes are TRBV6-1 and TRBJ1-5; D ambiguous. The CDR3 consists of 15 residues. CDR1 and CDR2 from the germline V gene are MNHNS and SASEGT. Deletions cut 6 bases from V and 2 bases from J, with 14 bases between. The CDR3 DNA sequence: TGTGCCAGCAGCTGGACGGCGATGGGCAATCAGCCCCAGCATTTT. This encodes CASSWTAMGNQPQHF.

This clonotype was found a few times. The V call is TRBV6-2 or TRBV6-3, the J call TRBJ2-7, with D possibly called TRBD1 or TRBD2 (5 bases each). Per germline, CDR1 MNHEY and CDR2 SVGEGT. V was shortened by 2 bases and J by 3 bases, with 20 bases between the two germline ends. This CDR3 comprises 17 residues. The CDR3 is CASSYGSGAGHDYEQYF. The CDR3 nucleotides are TGTGCCAGCAGTTACGGGTCCGGGGCGGGCCACGACTACGAGCAGTACTTC.

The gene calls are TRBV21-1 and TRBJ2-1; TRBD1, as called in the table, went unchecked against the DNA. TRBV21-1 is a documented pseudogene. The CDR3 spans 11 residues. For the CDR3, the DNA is TGTGCCAGCAATATTGGGGACCTACACCCCTTC. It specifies CASNIGDLHPF.

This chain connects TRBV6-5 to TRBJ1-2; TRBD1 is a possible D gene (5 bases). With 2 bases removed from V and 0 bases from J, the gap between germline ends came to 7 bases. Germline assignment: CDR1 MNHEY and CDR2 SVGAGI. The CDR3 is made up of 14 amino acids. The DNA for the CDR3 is TGTGCCAGCAGTTACCGGGGGTCTAACTATGGCTACACCTTC. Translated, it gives CASSYRGSNYGYTF.

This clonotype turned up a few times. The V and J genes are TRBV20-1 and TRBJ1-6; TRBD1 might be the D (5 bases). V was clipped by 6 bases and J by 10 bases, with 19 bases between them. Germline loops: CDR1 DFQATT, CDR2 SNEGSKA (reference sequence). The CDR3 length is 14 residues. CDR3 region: CSATPPRRGSPLHF. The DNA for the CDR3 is TGCAGTGCCACCCCACCGCGAAGGGGATCACCCCTCCACTTT.

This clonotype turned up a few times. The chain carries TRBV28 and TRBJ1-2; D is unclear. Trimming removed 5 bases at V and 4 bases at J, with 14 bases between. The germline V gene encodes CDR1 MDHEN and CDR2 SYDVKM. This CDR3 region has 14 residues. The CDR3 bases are TGTGCCAGCAGTCTCCTTAGGGTAGGCTATGGCTACACCTTC. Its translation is CASSLLRVGYGYTF.